The clone carrying this T cell receptor (beta chain) has a handful of counts. What it binds is unknown. The sample originates from a study of shared clonotypes between healthy human individuals. Study results and limitations: Naive subsets usually exceeded memory subsets in estimated richness. Blood alone was sampled, and tissue repertoires likely differ. It was the few donors that limited the genetic and exposure-history diversity represented.

This CDR3 region has 16 residues. V lost 5 bases, J lost 4 bases, and 12 bases stayed unmatched. Germline CDR1 SGHRS, CDR2 YFSETQ. None of the donors, who were healthy HIV-negative adults, had recently had acute infections or vaccinations. The repertoire was sequenced with immunoSEQ multiplex PCR; TCRdb's copy has only in-frame clones and lacks some. The sample yields about 980,000 clones, over 60% seen once. This chain uses TRBV5-1 with TRBJ1-5, with 7 bases fitting TRBD1. Material for sequencing was memory CD4+ T cells sorted from blood. Subset of the sample: CD45RA-negative fraction. This receptor was identified in a man in his late teens or twenties in good health. CDR3 sequence reads: CASSTRQGPKNQPQHF. CDR3 bases: TGCGCCAGCAGTACGAGACAGGGCCCTAAAAATCAGCCCCAGCATTTT.